Given below is one T cell receptor beta chain in context. This sample is drawn from a study of blood T cell repertoires in COVID-19. The CDR3 totals 14 residues. V shed 4 bases and J 5 bases; nucleotides not matched to a gene: 6. From germline, CDR1 is MNHNY and CDR2 SVGAGI (reference sequence). Profiled with immunoSEQ multiplex PCR; TCRdb holds only in-frame clones, not every one. The sample yields about 220,000 clones, approximately 80% seen once. This rearrangement joins TRBV6-6 to TRBJ1-2; the match to TRBD1 covers 8 bases. Material for sequencing was peripheral blood. The receptor comes from a woman aged 70-85 years with acute or convalescent COVID-19. The CDR3 coding sequence is TGTGCCAGCAGTTTCGGACAGGGCCCATATGGCTACACCTTC. Amino acid sequence: CASSFGQGPYGYTF.